What follows are 32 T cell receptor beta chains derived from one specimen sequenced in a study of radiotherapy plus CTLA-4 blockade in lung cancer listed by TCRdb under 2018. The library was generated by the immunoSEQ multiplex PCR assay. Here the immuneACCESS table is served through TCRdb, limited to in-frame sequences with V and J called. Missing clones are a known gap in these copies; in checked studies unresolved V genes cover under half, and the rest lacks a known reason. In this sample the table shows tens of thousands of clones, 65% to 75% of which occur a single time. Of the sample, around 8.9% falls within the top ten clones. The sequenced sample was peripheral blood, obtained from a patient treated with radiotherapy plus ipilimumab. The origin of the receptors is a human donor with non-small cell lung cancer who had stable disease on radiotherapy plus ipilimumab.

As concerns this clone: A junction boundary mismatches the germline segment, possibly from a read error. The rearrangement uses TRBV7-6 and TRBJ1-4, with a tentative D call TRBD1 (6 bases). Germline V gene data show CDR1 as SGHVS and CDR2 as FNYEAQ. This CDR3 contains 12 residues. The CDR3 DNA is TGTGTCAGCAGCTTACAGGGTCGGGAACTGTTTTTT. Its translation is CVSSLQGRELFF. The whole variable domain, filled in from reference TRBV7-6 and TRBJ1-4, reads GAGVSQSPRYKVTKRGQDVALRCDPISGHVSLYWYRQALGQGPEFLTYFNYEAQQDKSGLPNDRFSAERPEGSISTLTIQRTEQRDSAMYRCVSSLQGRELFFGSGTQLSVL.

This clone has more than one count but fewer than ten. V usage is TRBV4-1 and J usage is TRBJ2-2; 11 bases line up with TRBD2. The germline V gene encodes CDR1 MGHRA and CDR2 YSYEKL. J gave up 3 bases and V 4 bases, and 1 base lay outside the gene matches. This CDR3 region has 15 residues. The CDR3 is CASSRTSGYTGELFF. For the CDR3, the DNA is TGCGCCAGCAGCCGGACTAGCGGGTACACCGGGGAGCTGTTTTTT.

This rearrangement joins TRBV19 to TRBJ2-3; possibly TRBD2 for D (6 bases). Trimming took 6 bases from V and 4 from J, leaving 14 bases between them. Germline CDR1 is LNHDA and CDR2 is SQIVND (reference sequence). The CDR3 is 14 amino acids. The CDR3 DNA sequence: TGTGCCAGTAGCCCCGCGGGGTCGGCAGATACGCAGTATTTT. Translating gives CASSPAGSADTQYF.

The chain couples TRBV18 to TRBJ2-5; TRBD1 might be the D (6 bases). The DNA end favors TRBJ2-7, so the J call may be wrong. CDR3 length: 14 amino acids. CDR1 is KGHSH and CDR2 is LQKENI in the germline V gene. The DNA of the CDR3 is TGTGCCAGCTCACTAGGACAGCTATCCTACGAGCAGTACTTC. As protein: CASSLGQLSYEQYF.

The DNA for the CDR3 is TGTGCCAGCGACAAGGGGCAGGGTAGGGCCCAGTACTTC. This sequence encodes CASDKGQGRAQYF. The chain links TRBV2 to TRBJ2-5; possible D gene TRBD1, 5 bases. CDR3 size: 13 residues. Trimming shortened V by 8 bases and J by 9 bases, and 19 bases separated the two germline ends. Germline-derived CDR1 and CDR2 are SNHLY and FYNNEI.

V and J are TRBV21-1 and TRBJ2-5; the listed D gene, TRBD1, was not tested against the DNA. TRBV21-1 is a pseudogene. The CDR3 is 17 amino acids. The DNA of the CDR3 is TGTGCCAGCAGCAAAAAGCCGGGACAGGGGATGGGGGAGACCCAGTACTTC. It encodes CASSKKPGQGMGETQYF.

This chain joins TRBV12-5 and TRBJ1-5; 7 bases are a match to TRBD1. V shed 1 base, J shed 6 bases, and the junction held 9 bases outside the gene matches. The CDR3 is 16 residues long. Germline V gene sequence: CDR1 LGHNT, CDR2 FRNRAP. The CDR3 DNA reads TGTGCTAGTGGTTTGGGACAGGGAATCGCATCTCAGCCCCAGCATTTT. Protein sequence: CASGLGQGIASQPQHF.

The chain combines TRBV11-3 with TRBJ2-5, with a possible D match to TRBD1 (6 bases). Germline CDR1 and CDR2: SGHNT and YENEEA. The CDR3 is 15 amino acids. The V and J ends lost 1 base and 6 bases respectively, with 15 bases between them. This CDR3 is CASSLGGGQGQTQYF. DNA of the CDR3: TGTGCCAGCAGCTTAGGCGGCGGGCAGGGGCAGACCCAGTACTTC.

This clone was counted only a few times. This sample also contains other DNA sequences that code for the same CDR3. The rearrangement links TRBV6-1 to TRBJ2-7; 8 positions match TRBD1. Germline V gene lookup returns CDR1 MNHNS and CDR2 SASEGT. This CDR3 spans 14 amino acids. Unmatched junction bases numbered 6, after V lost 5 bases and J lost 3 bases. The CDR3 region has the DNA TGTGCCAGCAGTAGGGACAGGAGTGGCTACGAGCAGTACTTC. It translates to CASSRDRSGYEQYF.

V is TRBV7-3 and J is TRBJ2-1; maybe TRBD1 (7 bases). The germline V and J ends were trimmed by 2 bases and 4 bases, with 9 bases remaining between them. This CDR3 contains 14 residues. CDR1 SGHTA and CDR2 FQGTGA come from the germline V gene. The CDR3 nucleotides read TGTGCCAGCAGCTTACAGGGGGGATACAATGAGCAGTTCTTC. It yields the protein CASSLQGGYNEQFF.

V is TRBV30 and J is TRBJ1-1; D may be TRBD1 (5 bases). CDR1 GTSNPN and CDR2 SVGIG come from the germline V gene (reference sequence). This CDR3 region has 13 residues. Trimming stripped 6 bases from V and 6 bases from J, with 17 bases between. Written as DNA, the CDR3 is TGTGCCTGCAAGGACCCGGGGGGGGCTGAAGCTTTCTTT. This encodes CACKDPGGAEAFF.

The chain combines TRBV18 with TRBJ1-5, with D unresolved. Per germline, CDR1 KGHSH and CDR2 LQKENI. The length of the CDR3 is 14 residues. Trimming cost V 2 bases and J 5 bases, with 10 bases left between them. CDR3 nucleotides: TGTGCCAGCTCACCATCCGGAGGAGATCAGCCCCAGCATTTT. Translating gives CASSPSGGDQPQHF. The entire variable domain, with the rest obtained from reference TRBV18 and TRBJ1-5, is as follows: NAGVMQNPRHLVRRRGQEARLRCSPMKGHSHVYWYRQLPEEGLKFMVYLQKENIIDESGMPKERFSAEFPKEGPSILRIQQVVRGDSAAYFCASSPSGGDQPQHFGDGTRLSIL.

The rearrangement links TRBV2 to TRBJ2-3, with 8 bases that match TRBD2. The CDR3 spans 16 residues. V was pared by 5 bases and J by 3 bases, with 10 bases of the junction left unmatched. Germline CDR1 and CDR2: SNHLY and FYNNEI. The CDR3 region has the DNA TGTGCCAGCAGTCAATTGTGGGGCGGGGGGACAGATACGCAGTATTTT. Amino acid sequence: CASSQLWGGGTDTQYF.

The V and J genes are TRBV5-4 and TRBJ1-2; the D is unclear. Germline V gene lookup returns CDR1 SGHNT and CDR2 YYREEE (reference sequence). The CDR3 runs to 14 residues. The ends were cut back, 4 bases at V and 8 bases at J, with 18 bases in the middle. CDR3 DNA sequence: TGTGCCAGCAGCGTACCCGGGTCTCTGTGGGGCTACACCTTC. This sequence encodes CASSVPGSLWGYTF.

The genes are TRBV27 and TRBJ2-3, with TRBD2 matching over 8 bases. The CDR3 covers 18 residues. The V segment lost 2 bases and the J segment 4 bases; nucleotides outside the gene matches: 14. Looked up from germline, CDR1 is MNHEY and CDR2 is SMNVEV (reference sequence). CDR3 loop: CASSLRPAGGGRPDTQYF. CDR3 DNA: TGTGCCAGCAGTTTAAGGCCCGCGGGCGGGGGGCGGCCAGATACGCAGTATTTT.

The V and J genes are TRBV5-1 and TRBJ1-1; 8 nucleotides agree with TRBD1. With V trimmed by 1 base and J by 2 bases, 4 bases remained unmatched. Germline CDR1 and CDR2: SGHRS and YFSETQ. The CDR3 spans 15 residues. The CDR3 DNA sequence: TGCGCCAGCAGCTTGAGACAGGGGAAAAACACTGAAGCTTTCTTT. Its translation: CASSLRQGKNTEAFF.

This clone was seen a handful of times. This chain uses TRBV6-6 with TRBJ1-2; weak D call: TRBD1 (5 bases). V shed 5 bases and J shed 4 bases, with 11 bases lying between them. The germline CDR1 and CDR2 sequences are MNHNY and SVGAGI (reference sequence). The CDR3 spans 13 residues. DNA of the CDR3: TGTGCCAGCAGTCGACAGCCGCTCTATGGCTACACCTTC. Amino acids: CASSRQPLYGYTF.

This chain connects TRBV10-3 to TRBJ2-1; possibly TRBD1 for D (6 bases). CDR3 length equals 13 residues. The germline V and J ends were trimmed by 10 bases and 0 bases, with 10 bases remaining between them. Germline CDR1 ENHRY, CDR2 SYGVKD. The CDR3 reads CASTGSSYNEQFF. DNA of the CDR3: TGTGCCAGTACAGGGAGCTCCTACAATGAGCAGTTCTTC.

The chain combines TRBV2 with TRBJ2-3; 10 bases map to TRBD2. J gave up 1 base and V 10 bases, and 11 bases lay outside the gene matches. The CDR3 is made up of 16 amino acids. Germline lookup yields CDR1 SNHLY and CDR2 FYNNEI. As DNA, the CDR3 is TGTGCCATCTATAGCGGGGGGCCTGTCGGCACAGATACGCAGTATTTT. Amino acid sequence: CAIYSGGPVGTDTQYF.

In its sample, this clone was seen many times. V is TRBV6-1 and J is TRBJ2-7; 8 positions match TRBD2. Per germline, CDR1 MNHNS and CDR2 SASEGT. Trimming cost V 6 bases and J 6 bases; bases outside gene matches: 10. This CDR3 spans 14 amino acids. In nucleotides, the CDR3 is TGTGCCAGCAGCACGGCGGGGGGAATAGGCGAGCAGTACTTC. Translation gives CASSTAGGIGEQYF.

V gene TRBV10-3 combines with J gene TRBJ2-1, with 15 bases fitting TRBD2. CDR3 length: 18 amino acids. Unmatched junction bases numbered 6, after V lost 6 bases and J lost 0 bases. Germline V gene lookup returns CDR1 ENHRY and CDR2 SYGVKD. The CDR3 DNA sequence: TGTGCCATCAGCGGACTAGCGGGGGGGCTTAGCTCCTACAATGAGCAGTTCTTC. This gives the protein CAISGLAGGLSSYNEQFF.

V usage is TRBV5-1 and J usage is TRBJ1-1; 7 bases align to TRBD1. Germline lookup yields CDR1 SGHRS and CDR2 YFSETQ. The CDR3 length is 15 residues. Unmatched junction bases numbered 7, after V lost 4 bases and J lost 1 base. CDR3 amino acids: CASSPRTGTNTEAFF. The CDR3 nucleotides are TGCGCCAGCAGCCCCAGGACAGGTACGAACACTGAAGCTTTCTTT. Full variable domain (remainder filled in from reference TRBV5-1 and TRBJ1-1): KAGVTQTPRYLIKTRGQQVTLSCSPISGHRSVSWYQQTPGQGLQFLFEYFSETQRNKGNFPGRFSGRQFSNSRSEMNVSTLELGDSALYLCASSPRTGTNTEAFFGQGTRLTVV.

This chain uses TRBV5-8 with TRBJ1-5; D gene unclear. The CDR3 loop spans 13 amino acids. V gave up 4 bases and J gave up 6 bases, with 11 bases separating them. Germline V gene lookup returns CDR1 SGHTS and CDR2 YDEGEE. For the CDR3, the DNA is TGTGCCAGCAGCCCGGTACGTGGTCAGCCCCAGCATTTT. This codes for CASSPVRGQPQHF.

J is TRBJ2-5 and V is TRBV7-9; 8 bases align to TRBD1. After removal of 3 bases from V and 5 bases from J, the junction contained 8 bases not matched to a gene. The CDR3 totals 15 residues. Germline lookup yields CDR1 SEHNR and CDR2 FQNEAQ (reference sequence). CDR3 DNA sequence: TGTGCCAGCAGCTTTTCACAGGGGGTGGGGGAGACCCAGTACTTC. Translated, it gives CASSFSQGVGETQYF.

This sequence joins TRBV4-1 and TRBJ2-5; a weak D match, TRBD1 (5 bases). Near its end, the DNA agrees better with TRBJ2-7, so the J call may be wrong. Per germline, CDR1 MGHRA and CDR2 YSYEKL. CDR3 length: 16 amino acids. The CDR3 DNA sequence: TGCGCCAGCAGCCAAGACACCAAAGGGGCGGTCGACGAGCAGTACTTC. It specifies CASSQDTKGAVDEQYF.

The rearrangement joins TRBV28 to TRBJ2-1; 13 bases are a match to TRBD2. Germline V gene lookup returns CDR1 MDHEN and CDR2 SYDVKM. The V and J ends lost 6 bases and 8 bases, in that order; junction bases with no gene match: 10. This CDR3 is built from 16 residues. The CDR3 region is CASRPRLAGGQDEQFF. The CDR3 nucleotides read TGTGCCAGCAGACCCCGACTAGCGGGGGGCCAGGATGAGCAGTTCTTC.

This chain connects TRBV28 to TRBJ1-2; D call uncertain. Germline CDR1 reads MDHEN; CDR2 reads SYDVKM. The CDR3 contains 12 residues. V lost 5 bases, J lost 1 base, and 5 bases lay in between. The CDR3 DNA reads as TGTGCCAGCAGTCCTCTTAACTATGGCTACACCTTC. Protein: CASSPLNYGYTF.

A few counts support this clone. This chain connects TRBV14 to TRBJ2-3; D perhaps matches TRBD2 (5 bases). The length of the CDR3 is 16 residues. Germline lookup yields CDR1 SGHDN and CDR2 FVKESK. V lost 0 bases, J lost 1 base, and 11 bases lay in between. The DNA for the CDR3 is TGTGCCAGCAGCCAAGATCGGGGATCTCGCACAGATACGCAGTATTTT. This gives the protein CASSQDRGSRTDTQYF.

The chain joins TRBV11-3 to TRBJ2-6; 7 positions match TRBD1. The germline CDR1 and CDR2 sequences are SGHNT and YENEEA. The CDR3 is 16 amino acids. Unmatched junction bases numbered 6, after V lost 3 bases and J lost 4 bases. The chain's CDR3 is CASSFSGTAGANVLTF. CDR3 bases: TGTGCCAGCAGCTTTTCGGGGACAGCGGGGGCCAACGTCCTGACTTTC.

The chain recombines TRBV19 with TRBJ1-2, with D possibly TRBD1 on 6 matching bases. Deletions cut 4 bases from V and 8 bases from J, with 17 bases between. Germline CDR1 LNHDA, CDR2 SQIVND (reference sequence). This CDR3 region has 14 residues. CDR3 in amino acids: CASSRTAVDGGYTF. The CDR3, as DNA: TGTGCCAGTAGTAGGACAGCTGTGGATGGAGGCTACACCTTC.

The gene calls are TRBV6-1 and TRBJ2-7, with D unresolved. Germline values: CDR1 MNHNS, CDR2 SASEGT. V dropped 2 bases and J dropped 6 bases, with 8 bases sitting between them. This CDR3 is built from 12 residues. CDR3 region: CASSERRFEQYF. The CDR3 bases are TGTGCCAGCAGTGAAAGGAGATTCGAGCAGTACTTC.

The J gene is TRBJ2-3, the V gene TRBV5-4, with a tentative D call TRBD2 (5 bases). Trimming removed 0 bases from V and 4 bases from J, with 9 bases in between. Per the germline V gene, CDR1 is SGHNT and CDR2 is YYREEE (reference sequence). This CDR3 is built from 14 residues. CDR3 protein: CASSLERRPDTQYF. The CDR3 DNA reads TGTGCCAGCAGCTTGGAGCGGAGGCCAGATACGCAGTATTTT.